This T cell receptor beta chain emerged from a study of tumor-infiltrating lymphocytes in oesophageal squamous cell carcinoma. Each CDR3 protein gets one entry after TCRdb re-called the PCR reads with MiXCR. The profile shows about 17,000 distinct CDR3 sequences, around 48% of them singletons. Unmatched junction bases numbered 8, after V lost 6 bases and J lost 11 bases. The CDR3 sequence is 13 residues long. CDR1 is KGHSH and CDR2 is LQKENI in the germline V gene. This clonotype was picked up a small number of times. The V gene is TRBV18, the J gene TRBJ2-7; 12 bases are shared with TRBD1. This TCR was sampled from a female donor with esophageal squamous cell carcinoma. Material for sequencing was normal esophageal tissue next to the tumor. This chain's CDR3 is CASSPGTGGVKYF. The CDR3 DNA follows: TGTGCCAGCTCCCCCGGGACAGGGGGCGTAAAGTACTTC. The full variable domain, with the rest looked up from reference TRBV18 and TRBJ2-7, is NAGVMQNPRHLVRRRGQEARLRCSPMKGHSHVYWYRQLPEEGLKFMVYLQKENIIDESGMPKERFSAEFPKEGPSILRIQQVVRGDSAAYFCASSPGTGGVKYFGPGTRLTVT.